This entry lists 28 T cell receptor beta chains sequenced from one sample in a study of shared clonotypes between healthy human individuals. Assay used: immunoSEQ multiplex PCR; TCRdb lists only in-frame clones, some missing. The sample shows just over 2,000,000 clones, 95% of them seen only once. Sequencing input: naive CD4+ T cells sorted from blood. Subset meaning: CD45RA+ positively selected. These receptors were taken from a man between 18 and 29 years old in good health.

The CDR3 is CASSPSGGAYEQYF. The CDR3, as DNA: TGTGCCAGCTCCCCTTCAGGGGGGGCCTACGAGCAGTACTTC. The chain links TRBV27 to TRBJ2-7; D may correspond to TRBD1 or TRBD2 (7 bases each). CDR3 size: 14 residues. CDR1 and CDR2 from the germline V gene are MNHEY and SMNVEV (reference sequence). V was trimmed by 8 bases and J by 2 bases, leaving 16 bases between them.

This clone appeared once. The V gene is TRBV10-3, the J gene TRBJ1-1, with D maybe TRBD1 (5 bases). The CDR3 is made up of 18 amino acids. Per the germline V gene, CDR1 is ENHRY and CDR2 is SYGVKD. V gave up 6 bases and J gave up 2 bases, with 25 bases separating them. DNA for the CDR3: TGTGCCATCAGGGTAAAAAGTGACAGTCAAGAGCATAACACTGAAGCTTTCTTT. Its protein product is CAIRVKSDSQEHNTEAFF.

This clone was observed once. The J gene is TRBJ2-5, the V gene TRBV4-1; weak D call: TRBD2 (7 bases). Germline loops: CDR1 MGHRA, CDR2 YSYEKL. The CDR3 has 16 amino acids. Trimming cost V 4 bases and J 5 bases, with 20 bases left between them. The CDR3 reads CASSPQGGRARETQYF. The CDR3 DNA reads TGCGCCAGCAGCCCTCAAGGGGGGAGGGCCAGGGAGACCCAGTACTTC.

This rearrangement joins TRBV7-8 to TRBJ2-1; tentatively, D is TRBD2 (6 bases). From germline, CDR1 is SGHVS and CDR2 FQNEAQ. With 3 bases removed from V and 1 base from J, the gap between germline ends came to 10 bases. The CDR3 consists of 15 residues. The CDR3 protein is CASSFGGVSYNEQFF. In DNA form, the CDR3 reads TGTGCCAGCAGCTTCGGCGGGGTTTCCTACAATGAGCAGTTCTTC.

This chain joins TRBV10-3 and TRBJ1-1, with TRBD1 identical over 7 bases. The germline gives CDR1 ENHRY, CDR2 SYGVKD. The CDR3 has 14 amino acids. V dropped 4 bases and J dropped 0; count of bases not matched to a gene: 2. The CDR3 here is CAISAGQMNTEAFF. The CDR3 DNA sequence: TGTGCCATCAGTGCGGGACAGATGAACACTGAAGCTTTCTTT.

As for this clone: Other nucleotide sequences from this sample produce the same CDR3. This sequence joins TRBV9 and TRBJ1-5; no firm D call. CDR3 length equals 15 residues. V lost 0 bases and J lost 0, with 7 bases in between. Germline CDR1 is SGDLS and CDR2 is YYNGEE. The CDR3 protein is CASSVAGNSNQPQHF. In DNA, the CDR3 is TGTGCCAGCAGCGTAGCGGGGAATAGCAATCAGCCCCAGCATTTT.

The V call is TRBV12-5, the J call TRBJ2-2; D is undetermined. Germline assignment: CDR1 LGHNT and CDR2 FRNRAP. Deletions cut 7 bases from V and 8 bases from J, with 8 bases between. CDR3 size: 11 residues. The CDR3 spells CASAEVGELFF. CDR3 coding DNA: TGTGCTAGTGCCGAAGTAGGGGAGCTGTTTTTT.

V gene TRBV10-3 combines with J gene TRBJ2-5; 11 bases are shared with TRBD2. From germline, CDR1 is ENHRY and CDR2 SYGVKD. V trimming: 4 bases; J trimming: 3 bases; junction bases outside the gene matches: 4. This CDR3 region has 15 residues. The chain's CDR3 is CAISALAGGKETQYF. The CDR3 DNA is TGTGCCATCAGTGCTCTAGCGGGGGGAAAAGAGACCCAGTACTTC.

V gene TRBV15 combines with J gene TRBJ2-1, with TRBD1 identical over 7 bases. The CDR3 runs 22 residues. Germline V gene lookup returns CDR1 LNHNV and CDR2 YYDKDF (reference sequence). Trimming cost V 1 base and J 0 bases; bases outside gene matches: 21. CDR3 DNA sequence: TGTGCCACCAGCAGAGCCACCCAACCGGGACAGCCGGCCTTTAGCTCCTACAATGAGCAGTTCTTC. It encodes CATSRATQPGQPAFSSYNEQFF.

This chain joins TRBV2 and TRBJ1-1, with a tentative D call TRBD1 (5 bases). CDR1 is SNHLY, CDR2 FYNNEI, per germline. The CDR3 length is 15 residues. V lost 4 bases to trimming and J lost 1 base, with 13 bases between them. This CDR3 is CASSASEGPNTEAFF. CDR3 in DNA: TGTGCCAGCAGTGCCTCGGAGGGGCCGAACACTGAAGCTTTCTTT.

The chain couples TRBV18 to TRBJ1-2; D unclear. From germline, CDR1 is KGHSH and CDR2 LQKENI. V dropped 2 bases and J dropped 0 bases, with 10 bases sitting between them. The CDR3 is made up of 15 amino acids. The CDR3 is CASSPGLYANYGYTF. DNA of the CDR3: TGTGCCAGCTCACCAGGTCTTTATGCTAACTATGGCTACACCTTC.

A single count supports this clone. CDR3 protein: CAISEQGWNTGELFF. The DNA of the CDR3 is TGTGCCATCAGTGAACAGGGTTGGAACACCGGGGAGCTGTTTTTT. This chain links TRBV10-3 with TRBJ2-2, with a possible D match to TRBD1 (6 bases). CDR3 length: 15 amino acids. V shed 3 bases and J shed 1 base, with 9 bases lying between them. The V gene's germline CDR1 is ENHRY and CDR2 SYGVKD.

The chain carries TRBV28 and TRBJ1-1; possibly TRBD1 for D (5 bases). The CDR3 extends over 19 amino acids. The germline CDR1 and CDR2 sequences are MDHEN and SYDVKM. The V and J ends lost 2 bases and 4 bases respectively, with 26 bases between them. The CDR3 DNA reads as TGTGCCAGCAGTTTAAATTCCGGGACTGGGTTACGAGGGCGCACTGAAGCTTTCTTT. Protein: CASSLNSGTGLRGRTEAFF.

V is TRBV2 and J is TRBJ2-2; no clear D. The CDR3 covers 14 residues. Germline V gene lookup returns CDR1 SNHLY and CDR2 FYNNEI. Deletions cut 3 bases from V and 6 bases from J, with 11 bases between. The DNA for the CDR3 is TGTGCCAGCAGTGAGCGGATTGTGGCCGGGGAGCTGTTTTTT. This codes for CASSERIVAGELFF.

J is TRBJ2-7 and V is TRBV18; D is unclear. In germline, CDR1 is KGHSH, CDR2 LQKENI. V was cut by 3 bases and J by 7 bases, with 13 bases left in between. The CDR3 is 13 residues long. CDR3 sequence: CASSPGSRREQYF. DNA of the CDR3: TGTGCCAGCTCACCCGGTTCAAGAAGGGAGCAGTACTTC.

V gene TRBV7-6 combines with J gene TRBJ2-1; 13 bases align to TRBD2. Germline CDR1 reads SGHVS; CDR2 reads FNYEAQ. The CDR3 totals 15 residues. The J segment lost 8 bases and the V segment lost 3 bases, leaving 4 bases of the junction unmatched. The CDR3 coding sequence is TGTGCCAGCAGCTTTACTAGCGGGGGGGCCTATGAGCAGTTCTTC. Its protein product is CASSFTSGGAYEQFF.

The chain links TRBV7-8 to TRBJ2-7, with a weak D call TRBD2 (5 bases). V shed 5 bases and J shed 1 base, with 12 bases lying between them. Germline CDR1 reads SGHVS; CDR2 reads FQNEAQ. The CDR3 totals 14 residues. CDR3 in DNA: TGTGCCAGCAGCAAGGACGGGATTTCCTACGAGCAGTACTTC. Residues: CASSKDGISYEQYF.

V gene TRBV6-1 combines with J gene TRBJ1-2; weak D call: TRBD1 (5 bases). Deletions cut 7 bases from V and 7 bases from J, with 13 bases between. CDR1 is MNHNS and CDR2 is SASEGT in the germline V gene. The CDR3 length is 12 residues. Here the CDR3 reads CASIQAAGGYTF. CDR3 nucleotide sequence: TGTGCCAGCATACAGGCCGCAGGTGGCTACACCTTC.

The rearrangement links TRBV27 to TRBJ2-7; 8 nucleotides match TRBD1. V lost 7 bases and J lost 7; bases outside the gene matches: 12. CDR3 length: 14 residues. The germline V gene has CDR1 MNHEY and CDR2 SMNVEV (reference sequence). The CDR3 spells CASTETGATGEQYF. The DNA of the CDR3 is TGTGCCAGCACCGAGACAGGGGCCACGGGAGAGCAGTACTTC.

The chain recombines TRBV5-5 with TRBJ2-2, with D possibly being TRBD2 (5 bases). V was clipped by 0 bases and J by 6 bases, with 6 bases between them. The CDR3 spans 13 residues. Germline-derived CDR1 and CDR2 are SGHKS and YYEKEE (reference sequence). CDR3 DNA: TGTGCCAGCAGCTTGGAGGGAGCCGGGGAGCTGTTTTTT. Translation: CASSLEGAGELFF. Based on the CDR3 plus reference TRBV5-5 and TRBJ2-2, the full variable domain is DAGVTQSPTHLIKTRGQQVTLRCSPISGHKSVSWYQQVLGQGPQFIFQYYEKEERGRGNFPDRFSARQFPNYSSELNVNALLLGDSALYLCASSLEGAGELFFGEGSRLTVL.

This chain joins TRBV10-3 and TRBJ1-2, with TRBD1 matching 10 bases. The CDR3 covers 13 residues. Trimming cost V 7 bases and J 5 bases; bases outside gene matches: 4. Germline assignment: CDR1 ENHRY and CDR2 SYGVKD. CDR3 sequence reads: CAITEDRGYGYTF. The DNA of the CDR3 is TGTGCCATCACCGAGGACAGGGGGTATGGCTACACCTTC.

This clone has just a few counts. This CDR3 is also generated by other DNA sequences in the sample. The chain combines TRBV4-1 with TRBJ2-5; D is undetermined. This CDR3 spans 14 amino acids. The V and J ends lost 0 bases and 2 bases respectively, with 7 bases between them. Germline assignment: CDR1 MGHRA and CDR2 YSYEKL. The CDR3: CASSQEGLQETQYF. The CDR3 DNA is TGCGCCAGCAGCCAAGAGGGCCTACAAGAGACCCAGTACTTC.

V is TRBV5-1 and J is TRBJ1-2; TRBD1 agrees at 10 bases. Germline lookup yields CDR1 SGHRS and CDR2 YFSETQ. The CDR3 loop spans 14 amino acids. V lost 0 bases to trimming and J lost 9 bases; unmatched junction nucleotides: 5. CDR3 protein: CASSLGQGASSYTF. The CDR3 DNA reads as TGCGCCAGCAGCTTGGGACAGGGGGCCAGTAGCTACACCTTC.

This chain links TRBV6-6 with TRBJ2-1; maybe TRBD1 (6 bases). CDR1 MNHNY and CDR2 SVGAGI come from the germline V gene (reference sequence). CDR3 length equals 15 residues. V lost 2 bases and J lost 1, with 9 bases in between. CDR3 bases: TGTGCCAGCAGTTACGACAGGAGTTCCTACAATGAGCAGTTCTTC. Its protein is CASSYDRSSYNEQFF.

CDR3: CASSLRRVTNTGELFF. The CDR3 nucleotides are TGTGCCAGCAGCTTGAGGCGGGTCACGAACACCGGGGAGCTGTTTTTT. V usage is TRBV5-8 and J usage is TRBJ2-2; tentatively, D is TRBD2 (5 bases). The length of the CDR3 is 16 residues. Germline values: CDR1 SGHTS, CDR2 YDEGEE. V was cut by 1 base and J by 0 bases, with 10 bases left in between. Using reference TRBV5-8 and TRBJ2-2 for the parts outside the CDR3, the full variable domain is EAGVTQSPTHLIKTRGQQATLRCSPISGHTSVYWYQQALGLGLQFLLWYDEGEERNRGNFPPRFSGRQFPNYSSELNVNALELEDSALYLCASSLRRVTNTGELFFGEGSRLTVL.

Comments on this clone: The sample carries other DNA sequences with the same CDR3. The rearrangement joins TRBV4-3 to TRBJ2-1, with unresolved D. Germline CDR1 LGHNA, CDR2 YSLEER. V lost 0 bases, J lost 10 bases, and 7 bases lay in between. This CDR3 has 12 amino acids. CDR3 amino acids: CASSQDVGEQFF. The CDR3, as DNA: TGCGCCAGCAGCCAAGATGTGGGGGAGCAGTTCTTC.

This sequence joins TRBV10-2 and TRBJ2-3, with a weak D call TRBD1 (5 bases). CDR1 and CDR2 from the germline V gene are WSHSY and SAAADI. Trimming removed 4 bases at V and 1 base at J, with 9 bases between. The CDR3 has 14 amino acids. The CDR3 loop is CASSAGQGTDTQYF. The CDR3 DNA reads TGCGCCAGCAGTGCAGGGCAAGGCACAGATACGCAGTATTTT.

This chain links TRBV4-3 with TRBJ2-7, with D maybe TRBD2 (5 bases). The ends were cut back, 2 bases at V and 3 bases at J, with 14 bases in the middle. CDR3 size: 15 residues. Germline V CDR1 and CDR2: LGHNA, YSLEER. The CDR3 DNA reads as TGCGCCAGCAGCCAATTTTTAGCGAGTATCTACGAGCAGTACTTC. Translation: CASSQFLASIYEQYF.